What follows describes a single TCR beta chain. The antigen is not known. The data originate from a study of PD-1 blockade in classical Hodgkin lymphoma. Study at large: A 3 mg/kg intravenous dose of nivolumab was received by patients every 2 weeks.

Assay: immunoSEQ multiplex PCR; the TCRdb copy retains only in-frame clones and omits some. The profile shows 90,000 to 100,000 clones, about nine tenths of them singletons. The CDR3 spans 14 residues. Germline CDR1 is SGHKS and CDR2 is YYEKEE (reference sequence). Trimming stripped 0 bases from V and 1 base from J, with 5 bases between. Overall study findings and caveats: Healthy donors reportedly exceeded newly diagnosed patients in baseline TCR diversity. Whoever responded completely had baseline diversity much like that seen in newly diagnosed patients. CD4+ but not CD8+ TCR diversity rose significantly by C4D1.

Relapse was seen in all patients after autologous stem cell transplantation, and brentuximab vedotin exposure was variable. J is TRBJ2-1 and V is TRBV5-5; D is undetermined. The TCR originated in a human donor with classical Hodgkin lymphoma. The specimen comprised peripheral blood mononuclear cells (PBMCs), sampled at baseline. The CDR3 spells CASSLVVSYNEQFF. Written as DNA, the CDR3 is TGTGCCAGCAGCTTGGTTGTATCCTACAATGAGCAGTTCTTC.